The clone carrying this TCR beta chain was detected only once. This sample was included in a study of blood T cell repertoires in COVID-19. Method: immunoSEQ multiplex PCR; TCRdb's copy keeps in-frame clones and lacks some. The sample consists of 60,000 to 75,000 clones, roughly 85% of them appearing once. The CDR3 runs 18 residues. Germline V gives CDR1 ENHRY, CDR2 SYGVKD. The trim removed 5 bases at V and 0 bases at J, leaving 12 bases unmatched. Sequenced input: peripheral blood. The chain couples TRBV10-3 to TRBJ1-1; 10 bases are shared with TRBD1. This clonotype was obtained from a human donor in a cohort sampled during active COVID-19. CDR3 residues: CAISQVSGTGAMNTEAFF. Here the CDR3 DNA reads TGTGCCATCAGTCAAGTCTCCGGGACAGGGGCGATGAACACTGAAGCTTTCTTT.